The entry below gives a single T cell receptor (beta chain) sequence along with its context. Its antigen is currently unknown. PCR primers comprised 60 Vbeta and 13 Jbeta primers. Original handling: About 10 million of 75 million to 85 million unique TCR beta chains were shared, per a later count. TCRdb keeps only in-frame clones here, not all; method: immunoSEQ multiplex PCR. Clonal size and the V and J genes are those of that table, whereas D and trimming came from the DNA. The sample lists 150,000 to 200,000 clones, around 75% occurring once. This entry comes from a study of cytomegalovirus exposure and HLA in healthy donors. This CDR3 region has 14 residues. V lost 6 bases to trimming and J lost 1 base, with 12 bases between them. In germline, CDR1 is MGHRA, CDR2 YSYEKL. Study-level points and caveats: In an earlier analysis, most TCR beta V segments were productive about 87% or about 30% of the time. Common viral pathogens (according to a later analysis) appeared linked to several of the most significant clusters.

This rearrangement joins TRBV4-1 to TRBJ2-5; a weak D match, TRBD2 (6 bases). The source material was PBMCs. The TCR was taken from a woman in her twenties or thirties in good health and CMV-seronegative. CDR3 bases: TGCGCCAGCAGTCCCGGGGACTTCCAAGAGACCCAGTACTTC. Its protein is CASSPGDFQETQYF.